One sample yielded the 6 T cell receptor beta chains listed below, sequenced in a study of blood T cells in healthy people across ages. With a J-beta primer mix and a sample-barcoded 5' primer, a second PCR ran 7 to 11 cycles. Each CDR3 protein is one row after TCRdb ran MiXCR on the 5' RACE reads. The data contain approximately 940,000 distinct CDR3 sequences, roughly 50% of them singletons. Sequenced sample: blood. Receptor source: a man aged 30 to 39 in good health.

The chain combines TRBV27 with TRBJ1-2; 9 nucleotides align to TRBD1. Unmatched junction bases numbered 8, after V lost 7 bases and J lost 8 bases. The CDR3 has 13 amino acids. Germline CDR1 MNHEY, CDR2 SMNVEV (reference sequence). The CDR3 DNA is TGTGCCAGCACCCTAGGACAGGGGAAAGGCTACACCTTC. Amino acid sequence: CASTLGQGKGYTF.

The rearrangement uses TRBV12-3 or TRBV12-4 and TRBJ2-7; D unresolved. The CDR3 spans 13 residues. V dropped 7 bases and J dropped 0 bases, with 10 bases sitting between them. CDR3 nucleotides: TGTGCCAGCACCAGGTCGAGCTCCTACGAGCAGTACTTC. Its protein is CASTRSSSYEQYF.

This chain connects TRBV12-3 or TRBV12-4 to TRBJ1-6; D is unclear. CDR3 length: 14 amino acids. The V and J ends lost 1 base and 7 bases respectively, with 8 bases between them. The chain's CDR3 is CASSLGEPNSPLHF. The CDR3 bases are TGTGCCAGCAGTTTAGGGGAACCCAATTCACCCCTCCACTTT.

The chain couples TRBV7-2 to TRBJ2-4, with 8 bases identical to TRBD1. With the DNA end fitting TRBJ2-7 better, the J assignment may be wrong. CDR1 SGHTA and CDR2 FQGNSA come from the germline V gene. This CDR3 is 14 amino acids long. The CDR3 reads CASSSRQGSAEQYF. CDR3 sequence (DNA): TGTGCCAGCAGCTCCCGACAGGGGAGTGCCGAGCAGTACTTC.

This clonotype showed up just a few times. The CDR3 sequence: CASSLFLGTGYAYEQYF. Written as DNA, the CDR3 is TGTGCCAGCAGTTTATTCCTCGGGACAGGGTATGCCTACGAGCAGTACTTC. The rearrangement uses TRBV27 and TRBJ2-7; 9 positions match TRBD1. V was clipped by 1 base and J by 2 bases; unmatched bases: 9. Per the germline V gene, CDR1 is MNHEY and CDR2 is SMNVEV (reference sequence). The CDR3 extends over 17 amino acids.

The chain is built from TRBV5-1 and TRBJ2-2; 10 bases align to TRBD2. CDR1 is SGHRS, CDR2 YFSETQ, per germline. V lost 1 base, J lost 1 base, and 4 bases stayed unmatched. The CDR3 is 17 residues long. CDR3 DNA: TGCGCCAGCAGCTTGCTACTAGCGGGGTTGAACACCGGGGAGCTGTTTTTT. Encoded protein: CASSLLLAGLNTGELFF.